The 31 T cell receptor beta chains in this list originate from one sample, sequenced in a study of cytotoxic CD8 clonotypes in ibrutinib-treated CLL. TCRdb's table, derived via immunoSEQ multiplex PCR, lists solely in-frame clones and lacks some. The profile shows approximately 130,000 clones, less than 90% of them singletons. Sequencing was performed on PBMCs, taken after 24 months of ibrutinib treatment. These receptors came from a human donor with chronic lymphocytic leukemia.

This chain links TRBV7-2 with TRBJ2-7; TRBD1 matches at 11 bases. V shed 4 bases and J 7 bases; nucleotides not matched to a gene: 6. The CDR3 loop spans 14 amino acids. Germline V CDR1 and CDR2: SGHTA, FQGNSA. CDR3 region: CASSSRTGGREQYF. The CDR3 region has the DNA TGTGCCAGCAGCTCAAGGACAGGGGGCAGGGAGCAGTACTTC.

The V call is TRBV6-6, the J call TRBJ2-7, with D perhaps TRBD1 or TRBD2 (5 bases each). CDR1 is MNHNY and CDR2 is SVGAGI in the germline V gene (reference sequence). This CDR3 region has 13 residues. The V gene lost 8 bases and the J gene lost 2 bases, with 13 bases spanning the gap. The CDR3 bases are TGTGCCAGCGGTGGGGGAGACCCCTACGAGCAGTACTTC. This translates into CASGGGDPYEQYF.

The chain joins TRBV6-5 to TRBJ2-3; the D gene is possibly TRBD2 (6 bases). Looked up from germline, CDR1 is MNHEY and CDR2 is SVGAGI. CDR3 length equals 16 residues. Deletions cut 3 bases from V and 0 bases from J, with 13 bases between. CDR3 residues: CASSYAGTFSTDTQYF. As DNA, the CDR3 is TGTGCCAGCAGTTATGCGGGGACCTTTAGCACAGATACGCAGTATTTT.

V gene TRBV6-6 combines with J gene TRBJ2-7; 10 bases map to TRBD2. Germline values: CDR1 MNHNY, CDR2 SVGAGI (reference sequence). V was pared by 6 bases and J by 0 bases, with 5 bases of the junction left unmatched. There are 15 residues in the CDR3. The CDR3 coding sequence is TGTGCCAGCAGGGCTAGCGGGAGAAGCTCCTACGAGCAGTACTTC. Protein sequence: CASRASGRSSYEQYF.

In nucleotides, the CDR3 is TGTGCCAGCAGCGGAGATAGCGATCTTGGAGAGACCCAGTACTTC. It encodes CASSGDSDLGETQYF. The chain joins TRBV9 to TRBJ2-5, with D possibly TRBD2 on 5 matching bases. V was pared by 3 bases and J by 4 bases, with 16 bases between. Per the germline V gene, CDR1 is SGDLS and CDR2 is YYNGEE. The CDR3 has 15 residues.

The chain is built from TRBV19 and TRBJ2-1; 7 nucleotides align to TRBD1. This CDR3 region has 14 residues. Trimming took 6 bases from V and 3 from J; bases not matched to a gene: 5. Germline V CDR1 and CDR2: LNHDA, SQIVND (reference sequence). The CDR3 coding sequence is TGTGCCAGTAGACAGGGGCCGAACTACAATGAGCAGTTCTTC. Translated, it gives CASRQGPNYNEQFF.

CDR3 coding DNA: TGTGCCAGCAGCCCGAGGACAGCCTTGAACACTGAAGCTTTCTTT. Amino acids: CASSPRTALNTEAFF. The chain employs TRBV9 and TRBJ1-1; maybe TRBD1 (6 bases). The CDR3 has 15 residues. CDR1 and CDR2 from the germline V gene are SGDLS and YYNGEE. V shed 4 bases and J shed 0 bases, with 13 bases lying between them. Full variable domain (outside the CDR3, taken from reference TRBV9 and TRBJ1-1): DSGVTQTPKHLITATGQRVTLRCSPRSGDLSVYWYQQSLDQGLQFLIQYYNGEERAKGNILERFSAQQFPDLHSELNLSSLELGDSALYFCASSPRTALNTEAFFGQGTRLTVV.

The J gene is TRBJ1-6, the V gene TRBV5-4, with 9 bases matching TRBD1. Germline-derived CDR1 and CDR2 are SGHNT and YYREEE (reference sequence). The CDR3 loop spans 16 amino acids. J gave up 6 bases and V 0 bases, and 4 bases lay outside the gene matches. The CDR3 sequence is CASSLGQGDFNSPLHF. CDR3 DNA sequence: TGTGCCAGCAGCTTGGGACAGGGGGATTTTAATTCACCCCTCCACTTT.

The rearrangement uses TRBV5-6 and TRBJ2-3, with a possible D match to TRBD1 (6 bases). Trimming took off 4 bases at V and 0 bases at J, with 18 bases between the two ends. The CDR3 is 17 residues long. Germline V gives CDR1 SGHDT, CDR2 YYEEEE. The DNA for the CDR3 is TGTGCCAGCAGCCACTATTGGGCACAGGGTAGCACAGATACGCAGTATTTT. Its protein is CASSHYWAQGSTDTQYF.

This chain uses TRBV9 with TRBJ2-2, with D perhaps matching TRBD1 or TRBD2 (5 bases each). This CDR3 spans 13 amino acids. V was shortened by 0 bases and J by 5 bases, with 5 bases between the two germline ends. Germline V gives CDR1 SGDLS, CDR2 YYNGEE. The CDR3, as DNA: TGTGCCAGCAGCGTAGGGGGGACCGGGGAGCTGTTTTTT. Translating it yields CASSVGGTGELFF.

The chain uses TRBV9 and TRBJ2-1, with 7 bases identical to TRBD1. The junction had 9 bases not matched to a gene; V was cut back by 5 bases and J by 4 bases. Germline-derived CDR1 and CDR2 are SGDLS and YYNGEE. The CDR3 totals 15 residues. CDR3 in amino acids: CASSEMGQSYNEQFF. CDR3 coding DNA: TGTGCCAGCAGTGAGATGGGACAGTCTTACAATGAGCAGTTCTTC.

This clone has just a few counts. This rearrangement joins TRBV30 to TRBJ1-2, with a weak D call TRBD1 (5 bases). Trimming left V 3 bases short and J 8 bases short, with 13 bases between. The CDR3 contains 12 residues. The germline gives CDR1 GTSNPN, CDR2 SVGIG (reference sequence). The CDR3 DNA is TGTGCCTGGAGATCCAGGGTGAAAGGCTACACCTTC. Amino acids: CAWRSRVKGYTF.

V usage is TRBV6-1 and J usage is TRBJ2-5; no definite D call. V gave up 11 bases and J gave up 2 bases, with 21 bases separating them. Germline loops: CDR1 MNHNS, CDR2 SASEGT. This CDR3 comprises 15 residues. CDR3 sequence: CALGWAGSTQETQYF. The CDR3 nucleotides read TGTGCCCTCGGGTGGGCAGGTAGTACGCAAGAGACCCAGTACTTC.

The chain combines TRBV27 with TRBJ2-7, with D tentatively TRBD2 (5 bases). CDR3 length equals 13 residues. CDR1 is MNHEY, CDR2 SMNVEV, per germline (reference sequence). V lost 3 bases and J 7 bases, leaving 13 bases between the germline ends. The CDR3 sequence: CASSLDSSREQYF. CDR3 bases: TGTGCCAGCAGTTTGGACTCGTCTAGGGAGCAGTACTTC.

This clone has just one count. The V gene is TRBV7-2, the J gene TRBJ2-5; 7 nucleotides line up with TRBD2. The CDR3 extends over 13 amino acids. Germline V CDR1 and CDR2: SGHTA, FQGNSA. V was clipped by 4 bases and J by 6 bases; unmatched bases: 5. The DNA of the CDR3 is TGTGCCAGCAGCTCCCAGCGGGGTCAGACCCAGTACTTC. This encodes CASSSQRGQTQYF.

The chain links TRBV6-4 to TRBJ1-3, with D possibly matching TRBD1 (5 bases). Trimming stripped 0 bases from V and 3 bases from J, with 12 bases between. CDR1 and CDR2 (germline): MRHNA, SNTAGT. The CDR3 runs 16 residues. The CDR3 is CASSDSCGGFGNTIYF. Written as DNA, the CDR3 is TGTGCCAGCAGTGACTCCTGTGGGGGGTTTGGAAACACCATATATTTT.

This chain joins TRBV4-3 and TRBJ2-1; a weak D match, TRBD1 (6 bases). The CDR3 covers 14 residues. Trimming cost V 1 base and J 10 bases, with 14 bases left between them. Germline assignment: CDR1 LGHNA and CDR2 YSLEER. The CDR3 sequence: CASSQANTGQEQFF. CDR3 in DNA: TGCGCCAGCAGCCAAGCCAACACAGGACAGGAGCAGTTCTTC.

This sequence joins TRBV5-6 and TRBJ1-1; D remains unclear. This CDR3 region has 14 residues. The V end was cut by 0 bases, the J end by 1 base, with 7 bases between. In germline, CDR1 is SGHDT, CDR2 YYEEEE. CDR3 amino acids: CASSLGAQNTEAFF. CDR3 in DNA: TGTGCCAGCAGCTTGGGCGCTCAGAACACTGAAGCTTTCTTT.

This clone was seen more than once but under ten times. The gene calls are TRBV27 and TRBJ1-2; no definite D call. The V end lost 4 bases, the J end lost 7 bases, and 16 bases lay between the germline ends. The germline V gene encodes CDR1 MNHEY and CDR2 SMNVEV (reference sequence). This CDR3 contains 14 residues. The CDR3 is CASSSGAHRRGYTF. Written as DNA, the CDR3 is TGTGCCAGCAGTTCGGGAGCCCACCGGCGTGGCTACACCTTC.

The CDR3 DNA follows: TGTGCCAGCAGCTCCCGGACATCCACCTACGAGCAGTACTTC. Its protein product is CASSSRTSTYEQYF. The rearrangement links TRBV7-2 to TRBJ2-7, with a weak D call TRBD1 (5 bases). The germline CDR1 and CDR2 sequences are SGHTA and FQGNSA. There are 14 residues in the CDR3. With 4 bases removed from V and 2 bases from J, the gap between germline ends came to 12 bases.

Concerning this clone: Other nucleotide sequences in the sample specify the same CDR3. CDR3 nucleotide sequence: TGTGCCACCAGCACAGGGACGGACAATCAGCCCCAGCATTTT. It codes for CATSTGTDNQPQHF. V gene TRBV15 combines with J gene TRBJ1-5; tentative D call: TRBD1 (5 bases). There are 14 residues in the CDR3. Trimming pared 4 bases from V and 3 bases from J, leaving 10 bases between. Germline CDR1 is LNHNV and CDR2 is YYDKDF (reference sequence).

This clone came up a few times. The chain is built from TRBV4-3 and TRBJ2-6; 9 bases agree with TRBD1. Unmatched junction bases numbered 10, after V lost 1 base and J lost 0 bases. From germline, CDR1 is LGHNA and CDR2 YSLEER. The CDR3 contains 20 residues. CDR3 in DNA: TGCGCCAGCAGCCAAGCTCCCGTGACAGGGGGGTCCTCTGGGGCCAACGTCCTGACTTTC. The encoded protein is CASSQAPVTGGSSGANVLTF.

This clone appeared once. CDR3 nucleotides: TGCGCCAGCAGTGAGTCTCAAAGGGGCTCCTATAATTCACCCCTCCACTTT. It is translated as CASSESQRGSYNSPLHF. The chain couples TRBV10-1 to TRBJ1-6; weak D call: TRBD1 (5 bases). Trimming removed 0 bases at V and 0 bases at J, with 9 bases between. The CDR3 spans 17 residues. Germline V lookup: CDR1 WNHNN, CDR2 SYGVQD (reference sequence).

The V gene is TRBV5-4, the J gene TRBJ2-4; D may match TRBD1 or TRBD2 (6 bases each). Germline V gene sequence: CDR1 SGHNT, CDR2 YYREEE (reference sequence). CDR3 size: 16 residues. V was shortened by 9 bases and J by 0 bases, with 19 bases between the two germline ends. The DNA for the CDR3 is TGTGCCATCGGGGGAAGCCAGGGGTCAGCCAAAAACATTCAGTACTTC. Translated: CAIGGSQGSAKNIQYF.

The chain recombines TRBV7-2 with TRBJ2-3; the D gene could be TRBD1 or TRBD2 (6 bases each). Germline CDR1 and CDR2: SGHTA and FQGNSA. The length of the CDR3 is 16 residues. Trimming removed 7 bases from V and 0 bases from J, with 17 bases in between. The CDR3 nucleotides read TGTGCCAGCACCAAGGTGGGGGGCCTGAGCACAGATACGCAGTATTTT. Amino acid sequence: CASTKVGGLSTDTQYF.

The CDR3 nucleotides are TGTGCCATCAGTGAGATGACAGGGACCTATGGCTACACCTTC. It yields the protein CAISEMTGTYGYTF. This chain connects TRBV10-3 to TRBJ1-2, with 7 nucleotides matching TRBD1. V lost 2 bases, J lost 4 bases, and 4 bases stayed unmatched. Germline V lookup: CDR1 ENHRY, CDR2 SYGVKD. The CDR3 is 14 residues long.

The chain combines TRBV7-2 with TRBJ2-7, with 12 bases lining up with TRBD2. Germline values: CDR1 SGHTA, CDR2 FQGNSA. The CDR3 is made up of 14 amino acids. J was trimmed by 7 bases and V by 4 bases; bases with no gene match: 5. The CDR3 spells CASSWTSGAIEQYF. The CDR3 nucleotides read TGTGCCAGCAGCTGGACTAGCGGGGCGATTGAGCAGTACTTC.

This clone has only a few counts. This rearrangement joins TRBV15 to TRBJ1-3; D gene ambiguous. Between the trimmed V and J ends, which lost 3 bases and 3 bases, there was a span of 6 bases. Germline V gene sequence: CDR1 LNHNV, CDR2 YYDKDF (reference sequence). The CDR3 contains 13 residues. In DNA form, the CDR3 reads TGTGCCACCAGCAGTGGCCGTGGAAACACCATATATTTT. Its protein is CATSSGRGNTIYF.

The V and J genes are TRBV15 and TRBJ1-2; 7 bases line up with TRBD1. Trimming removed 5 bases from V and 5 bases from J; junction bases left unmatched: 8. The germline CDR1 and CDR2 sequences are LNHNV and YYDKDF (reference sequence). The CDR3 spans 14 residues. CDR3 region: CATSLRDSIYGYTF. The CDR3 nucleotides are TGTGCCACCAGCCTACGGGACAGCATTTATGGCTACACCTTC.

This clone was recorded once. V gene TRBV7-6 combines with J gene TRBJ2-7, with TRBD1 matching 7 bases. There are 12 residues in the CDR3. J gave up 6 bases and V 5 bases, and 4 bases lay outside the gene matches. Germline V gene data show CDR1 as SGHVS and CDR2 as FNYEAQ. In DNA form, the CDR3 reads TGTGCCAGCAGCGGGGACAGACCCGAGCAGTACTTC. Translated: CASSGDRPEQYF.

The chain carries TRBV28 and TRBJ2-7; 9 bases line up with TRBD2. Losses at the gene ends were 4 bases for V and 4 bases for J; bases not matched to a gene: 8. The CDR3 contains 15 residues. Germline V lookup: CDR1 MDHEN, CDR2 SYDVKM. The CDR3 loop reads CASSSAGGTTYEQYF. The CDR3 bases are TGTGCCAGCAGTTCGGCGGGGGGGACAACGTACGAGCAGTACTTC.